This T cell receptor (beta chain) emerged from a study of beta chain features in type 1 diabetes. Study details: When patients were set against healthy donors, age, gender and cell yields were similar.

A single heparinised blood sample, averaging approximately 0.12 L, was obtained per donor. Of note for this clone: What it binds is unknown.

The investigators reverse transcribed all of the isolated RNA, so they sequenced expressed TCRB transcripts. Repertoires were generated with immunoSEQ multiplex PCR, while TCRdb's copy carries only in-frame clones and drops some. This sample has more than 300,000 clones, with 10% to 15% found just once. Study-wide results and caveats: Since sequencing was performed on cDNA, cells with high TCR expression could be over-represented. Shortening of TCRB CDR3s, moderate but significant, appeared in all four CD4+ subsets of Type 1 diabetes patients. Compared with healthy donors, patients appeared to share more similar naive, central memory and regulatory TCRB repertoires.

This receptor was taken from a woman between 18 and 30 years old with type 1 diabetes. Sequencing was carried out using naive CD4+ T cells from blood.

Here the CDR3 DNA reads TGTGCCAGCAGCTTAGAAGGGCTAGCGGGAGACGAGCAGTTCTTC. Translation: CASSLEGLAGDEQFF. The rearrangement uses TRBV11-3 and TRBJ2-1; 10 nucleotides match TRBD2. Trimming at V came to 0 bases and at J to 10 bases, leaving 6 bases not matched to a gene. In germline, CDR1 is SGHNT, CDR2 YENEEA. The CDR3 sequence is 15 residues long. The full variable domain, completed using reference TRBV11-3 and TRBJ2-1, is EAGVVQSPRYKIIEKKQPVAFWCNPISGHNTLYWYLQNLGQGPELLIRYENEEAVDDSQLPKDRFSAERLKGVDSTLKIQPAELGDSAVYLCASSLEGLAGDEQFFGPGTRLTVL.